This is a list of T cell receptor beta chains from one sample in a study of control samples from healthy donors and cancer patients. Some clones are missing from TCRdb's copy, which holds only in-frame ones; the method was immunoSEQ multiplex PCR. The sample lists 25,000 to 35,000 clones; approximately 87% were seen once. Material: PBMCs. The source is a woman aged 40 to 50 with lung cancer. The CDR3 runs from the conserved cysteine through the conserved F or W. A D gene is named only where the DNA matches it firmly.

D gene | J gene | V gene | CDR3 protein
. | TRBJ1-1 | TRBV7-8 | CASRLLRGTEAFF
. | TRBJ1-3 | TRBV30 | CAWSRGSGNTIYF
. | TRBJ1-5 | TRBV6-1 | CASSEARGNNQPQHF
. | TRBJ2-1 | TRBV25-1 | CASQPGTHSYNEQFF
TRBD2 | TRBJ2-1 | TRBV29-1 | CSVEEVAGGPGEQFF
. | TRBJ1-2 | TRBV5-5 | CASSLRQINYGYTF
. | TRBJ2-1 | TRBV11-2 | CASSLGGGYEQFF
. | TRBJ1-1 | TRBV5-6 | CASSSRTEAFF
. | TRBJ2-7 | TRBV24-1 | CATSDLTGGRDWYEQYF
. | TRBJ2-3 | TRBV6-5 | CASSYVDTQYF
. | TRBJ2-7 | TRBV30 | CAWSAVGGAGEQYF
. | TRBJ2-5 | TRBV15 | CATSRIGTDQETQYF
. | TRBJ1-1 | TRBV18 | CASSPRTGSDTEAFF
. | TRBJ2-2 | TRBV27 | CASSLRNSGVGELFF
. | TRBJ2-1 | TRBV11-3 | CASSSLRWEQFF
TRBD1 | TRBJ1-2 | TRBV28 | CASRRGTGERGYGYTF
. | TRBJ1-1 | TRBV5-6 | CASNSYTEAFF
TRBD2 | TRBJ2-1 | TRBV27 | CASSFSGGLSYNEQFF
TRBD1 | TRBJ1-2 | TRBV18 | CASSRPVQGRLSWGYTF
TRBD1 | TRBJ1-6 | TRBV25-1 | CASSELSGQGENSPLHF
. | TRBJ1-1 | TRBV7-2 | CASSLVNWPIEAFF
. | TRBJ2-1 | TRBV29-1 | CSVVGGSRVNEQFF
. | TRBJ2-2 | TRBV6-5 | CASSFQTGELFF
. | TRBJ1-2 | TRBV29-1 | CSVQPLGSYGYTF
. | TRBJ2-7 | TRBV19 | CASSGETGGSYEQYF
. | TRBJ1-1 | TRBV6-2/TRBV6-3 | CASSPTDTEAFF
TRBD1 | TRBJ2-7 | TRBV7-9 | CASSVETGGYEQYF
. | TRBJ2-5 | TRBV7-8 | CASCRGTGEAETQYF
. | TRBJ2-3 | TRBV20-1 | CSARARDTQYF
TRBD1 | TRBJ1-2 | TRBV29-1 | CSVVGTVRTNYGYTF
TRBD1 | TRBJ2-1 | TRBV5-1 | CASSVSGTGYSYNEQFF
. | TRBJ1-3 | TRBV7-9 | CASSSTRQVIMSGNTIYF
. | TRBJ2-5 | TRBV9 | CASSAQDRLETQYF
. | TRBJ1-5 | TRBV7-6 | CASSLFAREGNQPQHF
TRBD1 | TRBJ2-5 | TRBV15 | CATSRERGQETQYF
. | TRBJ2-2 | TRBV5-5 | CASSLASGELFF